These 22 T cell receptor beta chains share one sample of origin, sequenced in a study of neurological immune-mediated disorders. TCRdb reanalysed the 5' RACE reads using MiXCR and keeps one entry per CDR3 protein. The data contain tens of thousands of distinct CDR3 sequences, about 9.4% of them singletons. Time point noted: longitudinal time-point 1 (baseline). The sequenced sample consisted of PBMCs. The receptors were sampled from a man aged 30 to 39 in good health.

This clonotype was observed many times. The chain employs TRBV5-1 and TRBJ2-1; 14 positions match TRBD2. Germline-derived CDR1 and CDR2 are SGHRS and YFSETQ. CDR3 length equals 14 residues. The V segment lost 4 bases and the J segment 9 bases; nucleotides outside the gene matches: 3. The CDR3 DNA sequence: TGCGCCAGCAGCGGGACTAGCGGGAGTGGTGAGCAGTTCTTC. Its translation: CASSGTSGSGEQFF.

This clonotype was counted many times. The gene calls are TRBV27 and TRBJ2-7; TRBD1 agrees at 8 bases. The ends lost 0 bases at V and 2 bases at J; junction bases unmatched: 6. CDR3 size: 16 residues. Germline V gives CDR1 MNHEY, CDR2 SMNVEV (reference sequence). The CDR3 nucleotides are TGTGCCAGCAGTTTATCGGGGACAGGATTGCCCTACGAGCAGTACTTC. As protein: CASSLSGTGLPYEQYF.

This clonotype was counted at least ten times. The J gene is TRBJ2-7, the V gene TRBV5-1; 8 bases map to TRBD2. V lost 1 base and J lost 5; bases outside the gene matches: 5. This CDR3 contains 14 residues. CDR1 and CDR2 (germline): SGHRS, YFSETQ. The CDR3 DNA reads TGCGCCAGCAGCTTGCGCGGGAGGAAGGACGAGCAGTACTTC. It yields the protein CASSLRGRKDEQYF.

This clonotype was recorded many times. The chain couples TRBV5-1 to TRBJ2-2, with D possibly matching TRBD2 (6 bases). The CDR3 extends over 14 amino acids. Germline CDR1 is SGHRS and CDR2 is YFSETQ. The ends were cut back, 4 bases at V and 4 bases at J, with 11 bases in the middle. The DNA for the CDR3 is TGCGCCAGCAGCCCGGGACTCCTCACCGGGGAGCTGTTTTTT. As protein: CASSPGLLTGELFF.

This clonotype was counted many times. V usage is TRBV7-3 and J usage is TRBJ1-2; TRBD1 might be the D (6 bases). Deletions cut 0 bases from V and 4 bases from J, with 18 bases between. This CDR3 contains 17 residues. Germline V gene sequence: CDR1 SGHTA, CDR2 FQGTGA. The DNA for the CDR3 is TGTGCCAGCAGCTTAACGGGCCGATCAACAGGGTCCTATGGCTACACCTTC. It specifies CASSLTGRSTGSYGYTF. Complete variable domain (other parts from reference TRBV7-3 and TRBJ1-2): GAGVSQTPSNKVTEKGKYVELRCDPISGHTALYWYRQSLGQGPEFLIYFQGTGAADDSGLPNDRFFAVRPEGSVSTLKIQRTERGDSAVYLCASSLTGRSTGSYGYTFGSGTRLTVV.

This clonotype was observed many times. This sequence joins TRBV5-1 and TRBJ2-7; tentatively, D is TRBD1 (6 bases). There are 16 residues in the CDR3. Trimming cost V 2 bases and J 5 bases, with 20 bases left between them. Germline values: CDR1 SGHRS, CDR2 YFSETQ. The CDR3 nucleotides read TGCGCCAGCAGCTTTCTACAGGGTCCTCTTGGCGACGAGCAGTACTTC. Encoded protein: CASSFLQGPLGDEQYF.

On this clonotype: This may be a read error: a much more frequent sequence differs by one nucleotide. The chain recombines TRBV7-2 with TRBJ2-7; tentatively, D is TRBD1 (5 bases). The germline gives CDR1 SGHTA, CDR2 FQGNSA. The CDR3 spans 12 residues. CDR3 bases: TGTGCCAACAGCCCCCAGGGTACGGAGCAGTACTTC. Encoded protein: CANSPQGTEQYF. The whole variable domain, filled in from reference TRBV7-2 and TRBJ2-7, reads GAGVSQSPSNKVTEKGKDVELRCDPISGHTALYWYRQSLGQGLEFLIYFQGNSAPDKSGLPSDRFSAERTGGSVSTLTIQRTQQEDSAVYLCANSPQGTEQYFGPGTRLTVT.

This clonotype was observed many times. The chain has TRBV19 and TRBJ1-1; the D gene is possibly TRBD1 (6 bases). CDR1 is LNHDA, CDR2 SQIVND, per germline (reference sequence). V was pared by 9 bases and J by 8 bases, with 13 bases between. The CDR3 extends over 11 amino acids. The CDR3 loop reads CASSPGTEAFF. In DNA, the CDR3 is TGTGCCAGCTCTCCCGGGACAGAAGCTTTCTTT.

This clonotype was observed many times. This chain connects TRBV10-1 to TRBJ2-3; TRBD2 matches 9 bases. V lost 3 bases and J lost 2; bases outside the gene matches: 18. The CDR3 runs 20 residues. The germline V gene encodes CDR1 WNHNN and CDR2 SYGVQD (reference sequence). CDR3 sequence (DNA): TGCGCCAGCAGTGATCTCCGTCTATCGGGCGGGAGGGCCCCCACAGATACGCAGTATTTT. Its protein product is CASSDLRLSGGRAPTDTQYF.

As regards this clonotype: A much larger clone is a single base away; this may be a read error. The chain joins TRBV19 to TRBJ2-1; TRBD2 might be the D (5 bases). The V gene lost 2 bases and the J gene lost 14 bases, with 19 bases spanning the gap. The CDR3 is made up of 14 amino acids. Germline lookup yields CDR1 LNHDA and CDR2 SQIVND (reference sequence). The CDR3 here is CASSIPERLGDKFF. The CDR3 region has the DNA TGTGCCAGTAGTATACCGGAAAGACTGGGAGACAAGTTCTTC. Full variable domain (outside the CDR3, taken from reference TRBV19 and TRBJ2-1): DGGITQSPKYLFRKEGQNVTLSCEQNLNHDAMYWYRQDPGQGLRLIYYSQIVNDFQKGDIAEGYSVSREKKESFPLTVTSAQKNPTAFYLCASSIPERLGDKFFGPGTRLTVL.

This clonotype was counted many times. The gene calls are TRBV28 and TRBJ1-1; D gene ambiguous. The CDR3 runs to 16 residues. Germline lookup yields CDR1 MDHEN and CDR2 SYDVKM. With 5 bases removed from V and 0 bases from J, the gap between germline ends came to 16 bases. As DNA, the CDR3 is TGTGCCAGCAGTCCCTCCAAGGTGGCCATGAACACTGAAGCTTTCTTT. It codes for CASSPSKVAMNTEAFF.

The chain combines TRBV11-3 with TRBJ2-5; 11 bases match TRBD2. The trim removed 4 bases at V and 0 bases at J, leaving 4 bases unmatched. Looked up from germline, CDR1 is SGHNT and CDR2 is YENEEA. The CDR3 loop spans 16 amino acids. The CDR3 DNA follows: TGTGCCAGCAGCTCCGGGACTAGCGGATACCAAGAGACCCAGTACTTC. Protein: CASSSGTSGYQETQYF.

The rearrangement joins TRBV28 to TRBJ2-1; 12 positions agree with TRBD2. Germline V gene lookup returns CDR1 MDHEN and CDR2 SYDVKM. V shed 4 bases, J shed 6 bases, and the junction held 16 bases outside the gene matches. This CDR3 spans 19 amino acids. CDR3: CASSSWTSGDVSIFNEQFF. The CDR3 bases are TGTGCCAGCAGTTCTTGGACTAGCGGGGACGTCTCTATCTTCAATGAGCAGTTCTTC.

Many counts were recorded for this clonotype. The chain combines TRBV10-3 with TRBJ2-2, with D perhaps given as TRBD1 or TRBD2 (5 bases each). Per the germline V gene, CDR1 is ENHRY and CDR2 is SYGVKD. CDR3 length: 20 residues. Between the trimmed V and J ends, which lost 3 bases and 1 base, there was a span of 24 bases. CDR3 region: CAISDVRAGSREGNTGELFF. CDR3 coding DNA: TGTGCCATCAGTGACGTGAGGGCAGGGTCACGAGAGGGGAACACCGGGGAGCTGTTTTTT.

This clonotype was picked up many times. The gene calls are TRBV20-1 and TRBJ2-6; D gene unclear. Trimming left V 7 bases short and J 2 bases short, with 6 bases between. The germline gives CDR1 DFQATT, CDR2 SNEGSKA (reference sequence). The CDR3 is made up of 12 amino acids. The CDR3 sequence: CSGGAGANVLTF. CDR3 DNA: TGCAGTGGAGGCGCTGGGGCCAACGTCCTGACTTTC.

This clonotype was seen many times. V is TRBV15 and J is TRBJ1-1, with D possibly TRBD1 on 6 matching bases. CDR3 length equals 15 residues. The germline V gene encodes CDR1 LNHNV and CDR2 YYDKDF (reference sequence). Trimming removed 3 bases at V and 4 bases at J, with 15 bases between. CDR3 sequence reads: CATSSNRAPGTEAFF. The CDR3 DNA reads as TGTGCCACCAGCAGCAACAGGGCCCCGGGCACTGAAGCTTTCTTT.

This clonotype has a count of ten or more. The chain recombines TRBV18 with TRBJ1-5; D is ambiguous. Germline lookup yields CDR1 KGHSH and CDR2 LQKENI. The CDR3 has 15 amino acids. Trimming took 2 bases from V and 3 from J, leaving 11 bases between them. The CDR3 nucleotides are TGTGCCAGCTCACCAGGTTACAGCCCCAATCAGCCCCAGCATTTT. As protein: CASSPGYSPNQPQHF. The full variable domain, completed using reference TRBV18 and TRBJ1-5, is NAGVMQNPRHLVRRRGQEARLRCSPMKGHSHVYWYRQLPEEGLKFMVYLQKENIIDESGMPKERFSAEFPKEGPSILRIQQVVRGDSAAYFCASSPGYSPNQPQHFGDGTRLSIL.

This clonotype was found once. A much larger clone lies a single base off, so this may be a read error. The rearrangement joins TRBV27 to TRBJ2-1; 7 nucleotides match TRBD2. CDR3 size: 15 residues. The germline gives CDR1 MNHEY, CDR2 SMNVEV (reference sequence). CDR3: CASSSGGSSYNEKFF. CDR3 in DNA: TGTGCCAGCAGTTCCGGCGGGAGCTCCTACAATGAGAAGTTCTTC.

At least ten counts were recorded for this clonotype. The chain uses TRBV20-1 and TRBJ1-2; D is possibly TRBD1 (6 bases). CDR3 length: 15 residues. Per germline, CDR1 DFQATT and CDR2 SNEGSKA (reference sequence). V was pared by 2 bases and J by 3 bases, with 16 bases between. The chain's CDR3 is CSARPDRWPYYGYTF. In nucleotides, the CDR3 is TGCAGTGCTAGACCAGACAGGTGGCCGTACTATGGCTACACCTTC.

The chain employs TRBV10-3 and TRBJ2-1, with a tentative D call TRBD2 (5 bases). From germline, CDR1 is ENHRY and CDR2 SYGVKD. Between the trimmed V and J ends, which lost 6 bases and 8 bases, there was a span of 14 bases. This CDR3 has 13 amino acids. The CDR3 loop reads CAIRRGLVDEQFF. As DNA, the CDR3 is TGTGCCATCAGGAGAGGGCTAGTGGATGAGCAGTTCTTC.

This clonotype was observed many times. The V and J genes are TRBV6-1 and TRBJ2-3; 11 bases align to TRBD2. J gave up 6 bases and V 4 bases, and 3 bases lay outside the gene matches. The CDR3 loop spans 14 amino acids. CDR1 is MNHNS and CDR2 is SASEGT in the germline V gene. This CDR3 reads CASSGIAGGDTQYF. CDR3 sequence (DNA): TGTGCCAGCAGTGGGATAGCGGGAGGGGATACGCAGTATTTT.

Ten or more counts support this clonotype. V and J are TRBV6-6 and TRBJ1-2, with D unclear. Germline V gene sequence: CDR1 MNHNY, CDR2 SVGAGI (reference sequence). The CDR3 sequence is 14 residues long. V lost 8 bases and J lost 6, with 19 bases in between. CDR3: CASRYDTRGNGYTF. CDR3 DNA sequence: TGTGCCAGCCGGTACGACACCCGAGGGAATGGCTACACCTTC.